These 22 T cell receptor beta chains came from one sample sequenced in a study of T cells after yellow fever vaccination. TCRdb re-called the 5' RACE reads through MiXCR, storing one row per CDR3 protein. The sample has hundreds of thousands of distinct CDR3 sequences; about 19% are singletons. Here the sequenced sample was PBMCs, taken before the yellow fever booster vaccination. These receptors were collected from a man aged 18 to 29 who received the YFV17D yellow fever vaccine.

This sequence joins TRBV20-1 and TRBJ2-7, with D possibly being TRBD1 or TRBD2 (6 bases each). Per the germline V gene, CDR1 is DFQATT and CDR2 is SNEGSKA (reference sequence). Trimming shortened V by 4 bases and J by 2 bases, and 12 bases separated the two germline ends. The CDR3 extends over 13 amino acids. CDR3: CSAKPGATYEQYF. CDR3 coding DNA: TGCAGTGCTAAGCCGGGGGCCACCTACGAGCAGTACTTC.

This clonotype was observed a few times. This CDR3 reads CASSYSPGQGYEQYV. As DNA, the CDR3 is TGTGCCAGCAGTTACTCGCCGGGACAGGGGTATGAGCAGTACGTC. The chain has TRBV6-2 or TRBV6-3 and TRBJ2-7; 10 bases match TRBD1. Losses at the gene ends were 0 bases for V and 7 bases for J; bases not matched to a gene: 6. CDR3 length: 15 residues. CDR1 and CDR2 (germline): MNHEY, SVGEGT.

This clonotype has a count of ten or more. The rearrangement joins TRBV7-8 to TRBJ2-2, with D perhaps matching TRBD1 or TRBD2 (5 bases each). The CDR3 sequence is 17 residues long. The germline V gene encodes CDR1 SGHVS and CDR2 FQNEAQ. Trimming removed 2 bases from V and 2 bases from J, with 15 bases in between. The CDR3 bases are TGTGCCAGCAGCTTAAAAGCTGGGGGTCGAAACACCGGGGAGCTGTTTTTT. Its translation: CASSLKAGGRNTGELFF.

This clonotype was detected only a few times. The chain uses TRBV10-3 and TRBJ2-1; 8 nucleotides agree with TRBD2. V gave up 3 bases and J gave up 2 bases; unmatched junction bases: 3. The CDR3 has 15 amino acids. The germline CDR1 and CDR2 sequences are ENHRY and SYGVKD. The CDR3 sequence is CAISDGGGPYNEQFF. The CDR3 region has the DNA TGTGCCATCAGTGACGGCGGGGGGCCCTACAATGAGCAGTTCTTC.

CDR3 bases: TGTGCCAGCAGCCCCCACACGGGTGGGGGGGCAAGGGATACGCAGTATTTT. It encodes CASSPHTGGGARDTQYF. This chain links TRBV4-2 with TRBJ2-3; possible D gene TRBD2, 7 bases. The CDR3 consists of 17 residues. Trimming took 4 bases from V and 6 from J, leaving 23 bases between them. Germline values: CDR1 LGHNA, CDR2 YNFKEQ.

The CDR3: CASRNRAGGYTF. CDR3 nucleotides: TGTGCCAGCAGGAACAGGGCGGGGGGCTACACCTTC. V is TRBV27 and J is TRBJ1-2; D is perhaps TRBD1 (6 bases). Germline CDR1 and CDR2: MNHEY and SMNVEV (reference sequence). This CDR3 is 12 amino acids long. The V gene lost 6 bases and the J gene lost 8 bases, with 13 bases spanning the gap.

This clonotype was counted only a few times. The chain recombines TRBV6-5 with TRBJ2-7, with D perhaps matching TRBD2 (5 bases). Trimming pared 1 base from V and 3 bases from J, leaving 7 bases between. CDR3 size: 13 residues. The germline V gene has CDR1 MNHEY and CDR2 SVGAGI. The CDR3 DNA is TGTGCCAGCAGTTACTACACTAGCTACGAGCAGTACTTC. Translated: CASSYYTSYEQYF.

The DNA for the CDR3 is TGTGCCAGCAGCCAAGATGGTCTCGCGGGGGCTACCTACAATGAGCAGTTCTTC. This codes for CASSQDGLAGATYNEQFF. The chain carries TRBV3-1 and TRBJ2-1; D possibly corresponds to TRBD2 (7 bases). CDR3 length equals 18 residues. Germline CDR1 is LGHDT and CDR2 is YNNKEL (reference sequence). Between the trimmed V and J ends, which lost 0 bases and 2 bases, there was a span of 17 bases.

This CDR3 is CASSPGTSGPAAQYF. The CDR3 DNA follows: TGCGCCAGCAGCCCCGGGACTAGCGGACCCGCCGCCCAGTACTTC. The chain joins TRBV5-1 to TRBJ2-5, with 11 bases lining up with TRBD2. CDR1 is SGHRS, CDR2 YFSETQ, per germline. The CDR3 is 15 amino acids. V shed 4 bases, J shed 9 bases, and the junction held 11 bases outside the gene matches.

The chain has TRBV20-1 and TRBJ2-3; D is possibly TRBD1 (5 bases). Trimming pared 0 bases from V and 8 bases from J, leaving 27 bases between. The CDR3 spans 18 residues. The germline V gene encodes CDR1 DFQATT and CDR2 SNEGSKA (reference sequence). DNA of the CDR3: TGCAGTGCTAGAGATGGGGAAAGGGTGGGGCTAGTCACCTCTACGCAGTATTTT. Its protein is CSARDGERVGLVTSTQYF.

This clonotype came up a few times. The chain carries TRBV27 and TRBJ2-1; TRBD2 matches at 11 bases. The germline gives CDR1 MNHEY, CDR2 SMNVEV (reference sequence). The CDR3 has 16 residues. With V trimmed by 5 bases and J by 6 bases, 9 bases remained unmatched. The chain's CDR3 is CASSPTLAGGGNEQFF. The CDR3 DNA is TGTGCCAGCAGTCCGACCCTAGCGGGGGGTGGCAATGAGCAGTTCTTC.

V usage is TRBV27 and J usage is TRBJ1-2; perhaps TRBD1 as D (5 bases). This CDR3 region has 16 residues. Trimming stripped 1 base from V and 4 bases from J, with 16 bases between. Per germline, CDR1 MNHEY and CDR2 SMNVEV (reference sequence). The CDR3 sequence: CASSLWGGGDVYGYTF. The CDR3 DNA follows: TGTGCCAGCAGTTTATGGGGGGGGGGAGACGTCTATGGCTACACCTTC.

This clonotype was picked up a small number of times. J is TRBJ2-3 and V is TRBV29-1; D ambiguous. V was pared by 5 bases and J by 1 base, with 7 bases between. Germline loops: CDR1 SQVTM, CDR2 ANQGSEA. The CDR3 covers 12 residues. The CDR3: CSVLIRTDTQYF. CDR3 DNA sequence: TGCAGCGTTCTCATCCGCACAGATACGCAGTATTTT.

The chain couples TRBV4-1 to TRBJ2-5; the match to TRBD2 covers 9 bases. CDR3 length: 18 amino acids. Trimming removed 2 bases from V and 5 bases from J; junction bases left unmatched: 15. Germline values: CDR1 MGHRA, CDR2 YSYEKL. DNA for the CDR3: TGCGCCAGCAGCCAACACAACCTCATGGGACTAGCCGGGGAGACCCAGTACTTC. This sequence encodes CASSQHNLMGLAGETQYF.

This sequence joins TRBV4-3 and TRBJ1-5; D ambiguous. CDR3 length: 15 residues. Germline V lookup: CDR1 LGHNA, CDR2 YSLEER. Trimming took off 0 bases at V and 7 bases at J, with 13 bases between the two ends. The CDR3 loop reads CASSQDRSERQPQHF. The DNA for the CDR3 is TGCGCCAGCAGCCAAGATAGGTCTGAGAGGCAGCCCCAGCATTTT.

J is TRBJ1-1 and V is TRBV10-3; D gene unclear. CDR1 and CDR2 (germline): ENHRY, SYGVKD. CDR3 length equals 13 residues. Trimming shortened V by 0 bases and J by 6 bases, and 8 bases separated the two germline ends. The CDR3 sequence: CAISESQTPEAFF. In DNA form, the CDR3 reads TGTGCCATCAGTGAGTCTCAGACGCCTGAAGCTTTCTTT.

This chain joins TRBV9 and TRBJ1-6, with a tentative D call TRBD1 (5 bases). V gave up 2 bases and J gave up 8 bases, with 20 bases separating them. This CDR3 spans 17 amino acids. CDR1 is SGDLS, CDR2 YYNGEE, per germline. The CDR3, as DNA: TGTGCCAGCAGCGTCGACGGGGCACTGCGAATGTATTCACCCCTCCACTTT. Its protein product is CASSVDGALRMYSPLHF.

Here the CDR3 reads CASSLVSPPTTEAFF. The CDR3 nucleotides are TGCGCCAGCAGCTTGGTTTCCCCCCCGACCACTGAAGCTTTCTTT. The rearrangement uses TRBV5-1 and TRBJ1-1; D is undetermined. V was cut by 0 bases and J by 4 bases, with 13 bases left in between. The germline V gene encodes CDR1 SGHRS and CDR2 YFSETQ. CDR3 length equals 15 residues.

This chain connects TRBV24-1 to TRBJ2-3, with 15 bases fitting TRBD2. V was clipped by 4 bases and J by 6 bases; unmatched bases: 13. The CDR3 has 19 amino acids. The germline CDR1 and CDR2 sequences are KGHDR and SFDVKD. The DNA for the CDR3 is TGTGCCACCAGTGACGTCGGACTAGCGGGGGGGCAAGACGCGGATACGCAGTATTTT. Amino acids: CATSDVGLAGGQDADTQYF.

This clonotype came up a few times. The rearrangement joins TRBV30 to TRBJ1-2; no firm D call. The ends were cut back, 1 base at V and 2 bases at J, with 8 bases in the middle. The CDR3 totals 13 residues. In germline, CDR1 is GTSNPN, CDR2 SVGIG (reference sequence). DNA of the CDR3: TGTGCCTGGAGTGGAAGTCTCAACTATGGCTACACCTTC. This translates into CAWSGSLNYGYTF.

This clonotype was detected only once. An end of the junction does not agree with germline; a read error may underlie this. The V call is TRBV5-1, the J call TRBJ1-1; unclear D gene. The germline V gene encodes CDR1 SGHRS and CDR2 YFSETQ. The CDR3 totals 14 residues. The CDR3 coding sequence is TGCGCCAGCAGCCCGACCGACGTCCGCACTGAAGCTTCCTTT. This gives the protein CASSPTDVRTEASF.

The rearrangement joins TRBV27 to TRBJ2-1; D not resolved. This CDR3 has 15 amino acids. Trimming cost V 8 bases and J 7 bases, with 21 bases left between them. Per the germline V gene, CDR1 is MNHEY and CDR2 is SMNVEV (reference sequence). CDR3 in amino acids: CASGPDRTVRNEQFF. The DNA of the CDR3 is TGTGCCAGCGGACCGGACCGGACGGTCAGGAATGAGCAGTTCTTC.